Following are 5 T cell receptor beta chains from one sample sequenced in a study of control samples from healthy donors and cancer patients. Produced via immunoSEQ multiplex PCR; TCRdb's table is partial and in-frame only. The sample consists of fewer than 95,000 clones, around four fifths of them appearing once. The specimen was blood. The receptors here all came from a man aged 25-45 years in good health.

This clone has only one observation. The V call is TRBV5-1, the J call TRBJ1-6; the D is unclear. Germline V lookup: CDR1 SGHRS, CDR2 YFSETQ. The length of the CDR3 is 14 residues. V was clipped by 5 bases and J by 5 bases, with 11 bases between them. The CDR3 DNA sequence: TGCGCCAGCAGGGACCCTGGGGATAATTCACCCCTCCACTTT. Protein sequence: CASRDPGDNSPLHF.

The V gene is TRBV6-5, the J gene TRBJ2-5; 7 nucleotides align to TRBD1. Germline V CDR1 and CDR2: MNHEY, SVGAGI. The length of the CDR3 is 12 residues. V trimming: 6 bases; J trimming: 4 bases; junction bases outside the gene matches: 2. The CDR3 sequence: CASSRTGETQYF. As DNA, the CDR3 is TGTGCCAGCAGCAGGACAGGAGAGACCCAGTACTTC.

This sequence joins TRBV27 and TRBJ1-1; D remains ambiguous. The CDR3 covers 15 residues. CDR1 and CDR2 (germline): MNHEY, SMNVEV (reference sequence). V lost 6 bases, J lost 5 bases, and 19 bases lay in between. Here the CDR3 reads CASSFQRVLGTEAFF. The CDR3 DNA follows: TGTGCCAGCAGCTTCCAAAGGGTATTGGGTACTGAAGCTTTCTTT.

DNA for the CDR3: TGTGCCAGTAGTATAAAGGCGGGGGCGCGGGACACTGAAGCTTTCTTT. Residues: CASSIKAGARDTEAFF. The V gene is TRBV19, the J gene TRBJ1-1; D possibly corresponds to TRBD1 (6 bases). V lost 2 bases and J 3 bases, leaving 16 bases between the germline ends. Germline CDR1 LNHDA, CDR2 SQIVND (reference sequence). The CDR3 length is 16 residues.

The chain links TRBV19 to TRBJ1-5; possibly TRBD1 for D (5 bases). Germline V gene lookup returns CDR1 LNHDA and CDR2 SQIVND (reference sequence). This CDR3 contains 15 residues. V was pared by 6 bases and J by 1 base, with 13 bases between. CDR3 protein: CASRTGDSSNQPQHF. The CDR3 DNA is TGTGCCAGTAGGACCGGGGACTCCAGCAATCAGCCCCAGCATTTT.